This T cell receptor beta chain originates from a study of blood T cells in healthy people across ages. Study-level points and caveats: Higher diversity and more naive CD4+ cells were features of long-lived donors, compared to aged donors.

The authors drew around 9.4 milliliters of peripheral blood from each donor. Sample-barcoded 5' priming and a J-beta primer mix drove a second PCR of roughly 6 to 12 cycles. Via MiXCR, TCRdb re-called the 5' RACE reads, giving one row per CDR3 protein. In the table there are about 680,000 distinct CDR3 sequences, around half of which are singletons. Concerning this clonotype itself: Its matching antigen is unknown.

Germline CDR1 GTSNPN, CDR2 SVGIG (reference sequence). This CDR3 spans 11 amino acids. Sample: blood. The sequence was obtained from a woman aged 60-75 years in good health. The J gene is TRBJ2-7, the V gene TRBV30; D is unclear. The DNA end is a closer match to TRBJ2-5, so the J assignment may be wrong. The CDR3: CAWTGPVTQYF. The CDR3 DNA sequence: TGTGCCTGGACGGGCCCGGTGACCCAGTACTTC.